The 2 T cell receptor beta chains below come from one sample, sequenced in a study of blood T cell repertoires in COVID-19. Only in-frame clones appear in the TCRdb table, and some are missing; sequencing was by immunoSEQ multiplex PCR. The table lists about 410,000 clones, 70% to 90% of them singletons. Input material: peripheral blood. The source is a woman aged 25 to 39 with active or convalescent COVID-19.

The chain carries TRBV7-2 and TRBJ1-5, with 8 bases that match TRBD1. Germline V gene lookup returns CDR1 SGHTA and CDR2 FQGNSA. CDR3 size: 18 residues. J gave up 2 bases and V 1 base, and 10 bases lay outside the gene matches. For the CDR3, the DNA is TGTGCCAGCAGCTTAGTGACAGGGGAGCTCATGGGCAATCAGCCCCAGCATTTT. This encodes CASSLVTGELMGNQPQHF.

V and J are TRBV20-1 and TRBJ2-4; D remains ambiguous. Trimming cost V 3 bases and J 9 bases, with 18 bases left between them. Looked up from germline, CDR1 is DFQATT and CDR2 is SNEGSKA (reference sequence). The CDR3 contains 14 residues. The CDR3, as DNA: TGCAGTGCTAGTACGTCTGGGCAGATCAGCATTCAGTACTTC. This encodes CSASTSGQISIQYF.